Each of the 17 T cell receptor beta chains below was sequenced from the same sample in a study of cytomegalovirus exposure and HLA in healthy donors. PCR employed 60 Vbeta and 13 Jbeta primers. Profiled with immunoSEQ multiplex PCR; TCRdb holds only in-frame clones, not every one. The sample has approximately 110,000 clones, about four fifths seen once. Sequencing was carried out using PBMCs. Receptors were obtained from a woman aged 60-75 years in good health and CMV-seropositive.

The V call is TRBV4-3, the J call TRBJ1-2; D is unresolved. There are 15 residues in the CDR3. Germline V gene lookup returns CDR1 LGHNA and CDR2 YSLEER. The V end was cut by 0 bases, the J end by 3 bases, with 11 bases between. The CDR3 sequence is CASSQDTRMYYGYTF. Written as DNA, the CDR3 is TGCGCCAGCAGCCAAGATACCAGGATGTACTATGGCTACACCTTC.

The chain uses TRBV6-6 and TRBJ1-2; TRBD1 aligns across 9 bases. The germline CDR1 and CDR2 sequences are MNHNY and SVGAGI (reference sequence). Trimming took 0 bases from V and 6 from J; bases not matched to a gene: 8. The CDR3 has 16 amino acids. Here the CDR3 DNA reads TGTGCCAGCAGTTACTCCGTACAGGGGGCGAGGGATGGCTACACCTTC. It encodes CASSYSVQGARDGYTF.

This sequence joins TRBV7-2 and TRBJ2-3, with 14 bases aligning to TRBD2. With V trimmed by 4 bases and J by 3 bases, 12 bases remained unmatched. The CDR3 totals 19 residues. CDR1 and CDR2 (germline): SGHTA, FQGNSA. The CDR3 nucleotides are TGTGCCAGCAGCTCAGAGTCGTGGGGGACTAGCGGGAGAACAGATACGCAGTATTTT. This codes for CASSSESWGTSGRTDTQYF.

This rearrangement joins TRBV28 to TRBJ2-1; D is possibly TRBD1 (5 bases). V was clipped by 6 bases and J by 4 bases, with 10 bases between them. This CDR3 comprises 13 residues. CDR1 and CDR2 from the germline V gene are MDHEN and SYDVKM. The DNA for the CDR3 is TGTGCCAGCAGAGTATCAGGGTACAATGAGCAGTTCTTC. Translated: CASRVSGYNEQFF. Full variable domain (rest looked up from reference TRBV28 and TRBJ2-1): DVKVTQSSRYLVKRTGEKVFLECVQDMDHENMFWYRQDPGLGLRLIYFSYDVKMKEKGDIPEGYSVSREKKERFSLILESASTNQTSMYLCASRVSGYNEQFFGPGTRLTVL.

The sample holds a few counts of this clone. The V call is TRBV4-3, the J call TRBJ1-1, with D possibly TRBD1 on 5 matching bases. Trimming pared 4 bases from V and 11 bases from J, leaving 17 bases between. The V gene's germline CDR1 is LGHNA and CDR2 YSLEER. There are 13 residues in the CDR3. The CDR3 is CASSPEGRYIAFF. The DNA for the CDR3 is TGCGCCAGCAGCCCAGAGGGGAGATACATTGCTTTCTTT.

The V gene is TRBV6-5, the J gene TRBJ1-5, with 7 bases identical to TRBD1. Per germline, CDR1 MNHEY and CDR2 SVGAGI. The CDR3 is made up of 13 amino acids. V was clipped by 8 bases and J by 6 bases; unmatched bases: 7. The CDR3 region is CASARQGGQPQHF. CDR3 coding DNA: TGTGCCAGCGCCCGACAGGGCGGTCAGCCCCAGCATTTT.

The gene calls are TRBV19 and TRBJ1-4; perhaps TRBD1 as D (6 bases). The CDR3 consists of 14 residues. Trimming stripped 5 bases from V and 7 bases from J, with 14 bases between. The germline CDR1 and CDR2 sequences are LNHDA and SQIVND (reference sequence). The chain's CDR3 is CASSPRDTFEKLFF. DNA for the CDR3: TGTGCCAGTAGTCCCCGGGACACCTTTGAAAAACTGTTTTTT. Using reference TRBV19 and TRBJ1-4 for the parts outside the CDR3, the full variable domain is DGGITQSPKYLFRKEGQNVTLSCEQNLNHDAMYWYRQDPGQGLRLIYYSQIVNDFQKGDIAEGYSVSREKKESFPLTVTSAQKNPTAFYLCASSPRDTFEKLFFGSGTQLSVL.

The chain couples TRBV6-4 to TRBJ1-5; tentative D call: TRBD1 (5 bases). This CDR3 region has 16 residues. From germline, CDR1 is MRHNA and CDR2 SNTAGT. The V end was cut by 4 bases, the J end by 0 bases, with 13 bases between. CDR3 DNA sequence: TGTGCCAGCAGTGTAAAGACAGAAGATAGCAATCAGCCCCAGCATTTT. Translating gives CASSVKTEDSNQPQHF.

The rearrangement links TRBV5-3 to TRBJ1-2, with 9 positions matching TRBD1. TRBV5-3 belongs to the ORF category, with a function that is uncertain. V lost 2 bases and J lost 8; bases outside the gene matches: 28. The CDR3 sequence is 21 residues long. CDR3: CARSFVEWGQDRGLWVEGYTF. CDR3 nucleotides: TGTGCCAGAAGCTTCGTCGAGTGGGGCCAAGACAGGGGGTTGTGGGTAGAAGGCTACACCTTC.

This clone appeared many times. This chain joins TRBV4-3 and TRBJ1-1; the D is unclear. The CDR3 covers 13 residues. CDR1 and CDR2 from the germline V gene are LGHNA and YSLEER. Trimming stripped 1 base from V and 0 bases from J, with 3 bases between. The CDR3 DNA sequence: TGCGCCAGCAGCCAAGTATTGAACACTGAAGCTTTCTTT. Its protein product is CASSQVLNTEAFF.

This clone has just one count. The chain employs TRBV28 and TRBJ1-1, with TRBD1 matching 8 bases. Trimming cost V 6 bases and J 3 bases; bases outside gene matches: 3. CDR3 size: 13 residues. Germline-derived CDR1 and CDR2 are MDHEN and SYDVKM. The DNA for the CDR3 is TGTGCCAGCAGCCCGGACAGGGACACTGAAGCTTTCTTT. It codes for CASSPDRDTEAFF.

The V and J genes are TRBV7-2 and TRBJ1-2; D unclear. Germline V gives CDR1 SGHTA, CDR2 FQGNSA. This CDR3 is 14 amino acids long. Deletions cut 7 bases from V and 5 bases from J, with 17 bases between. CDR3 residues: CASIRAGVYYGYTF. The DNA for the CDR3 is TGTGCCAGCATAAGGGCCGGGGTATATTATGGCTACACCTTC.

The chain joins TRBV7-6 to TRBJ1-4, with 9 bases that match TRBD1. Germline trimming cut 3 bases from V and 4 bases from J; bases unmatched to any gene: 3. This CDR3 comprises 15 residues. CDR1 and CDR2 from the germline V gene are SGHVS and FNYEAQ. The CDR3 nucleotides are TGTGCCAGCAGCTTGGGGGGACAGGGTAATGAAAAACTGTTTTTT. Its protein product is CASSLGGQGNEKLFF.

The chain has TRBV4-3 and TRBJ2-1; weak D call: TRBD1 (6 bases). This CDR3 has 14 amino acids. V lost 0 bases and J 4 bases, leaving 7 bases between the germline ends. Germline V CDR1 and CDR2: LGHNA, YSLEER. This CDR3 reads CASSQDRGYNEQFF. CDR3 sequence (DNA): TGCGCCAGCAGCCAAGACAGGGGTTACAATGAGCAGTTCTTC.

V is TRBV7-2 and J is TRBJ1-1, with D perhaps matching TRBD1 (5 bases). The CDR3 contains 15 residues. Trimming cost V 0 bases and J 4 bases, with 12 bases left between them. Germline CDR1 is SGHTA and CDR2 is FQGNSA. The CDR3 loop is CASSLAGIGATEAFF. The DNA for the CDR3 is TGTGCCAGCAGCTTAGCAGGGATAGGGGCCACTGAAGCTTTCTTT.

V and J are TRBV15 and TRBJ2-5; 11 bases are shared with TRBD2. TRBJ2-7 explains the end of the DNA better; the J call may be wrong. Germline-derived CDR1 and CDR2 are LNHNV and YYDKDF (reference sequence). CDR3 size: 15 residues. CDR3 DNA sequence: TGTGCCACCAGCAGATCTGGACTAGCGGGTGCCGAGCAGTACTTC. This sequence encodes CATSRSGLAGAEQYF.

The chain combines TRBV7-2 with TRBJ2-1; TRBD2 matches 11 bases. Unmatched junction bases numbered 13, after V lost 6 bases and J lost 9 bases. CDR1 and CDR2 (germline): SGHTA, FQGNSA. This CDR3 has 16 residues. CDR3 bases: TGTGCCAGCAGGCTTCCCCCTCTAGCGGGAGGTGGTGAGCAGTTCTTC. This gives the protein CASRLPPLAGGGEQFF.